The T cell receptor beta chain under discussion was sequenced for a study of PD-1 blockade in classical Hodgkin lymphoma. Profiled with immunoSEQ multiplex PCR; TCRdb holds only in-frame clones, not every one. In the table there are over 20,000 clones, approximately 80% of which are singletons. The CDR3 is made up of 15 amino acids. Germline V gene sequence: CDR1 SGHAT, CDR2 FQNNGV. Losses at the gene ends were 1 base for V and 2 bases for J; bases not matched to a gene: 2. Time point defined: cycle 4 day 1 (C4D1), after 5 to 7 weeks of nivolumab. Every patient relapsed after autologous stem cell transplantation, and brentuximab vedotin exposure varied. Classification of best responses gave complete response, partial response or progressive disease.

The sequence was collected from a human donor with classical Hodgkin lymphoma. This chain joins TRBV11-2 and TRBJ2-3; 8 nucleotides line up with TRBD2. The source was peripheral blood mononuclear cells (PBMCs), collected before the fourth cycle of nivolumab. CDR3 sequence: CASSLAGGFTDTQYF. DNA of the CDR3: TGTGCCAGCAGCTTAGCGGGAGGGTTCACAGATACGCAGTATTTT. The variable domain in full, with the rest retrieved from reference TRBV11-2 and TRBJ2-3, is EAGVAQSPRYKIIEKRQSVAFWCNPISGHATLYWYQQILGQGPKLLIQFQNNGVVDDSQLPKDRFSAERLKGVDSTLKIQPAKLEDSAVYLCASSLAGGFTDTQYFGPGTRLTVL.